These 14 T cell receptor beta chains were all obtained from the same sample, sequenced in a study of blood T cell repertoires in COVID-19. Sequencing used immunoSEQ multiplex PCR; TCRdb keeps in-frame clones, though not all of them. This table holds roughly 290,000 clones, approximately 91% found once. Material: PBMCs or T cells enriched from blood (not recorded which). These receptors came from a woman aged 40 to 55 who had recovered from COVID-19.

The J gene is TRBJ2-7, the V gene TRBV5-3; 10 nucleotides align to TRBD2. TRBV5-3 is assigned to the ORF class and has an uncertain function. The CDR3 loop spans 16 amino acids. Trimming removed 1 base from V and 0 bases from J; junction bases left unmatched: 4. In nucleotides, the CDR3 is TGTGCCAGAAGCTTGTCTAGCGGGAGTCGCTCCTACGAGCAGTACTTC. Residues: CARSLSSGSRSYEQYF.

This chain links TRBV4-1 with TRBJ2-7; unclear D gene. The CDR3 length is 12 residues. From germline, CDR1 is MGHRA and CDR2 YSYEKL. V lost 1 base to trimming and J lost 5 bases, with 6 bases between them. Here the CDR3 reads CASSQVSHEQYF. DNA of the CDR3: TGCGCCAGCAGCCAAGTCTCTCACGAGCAGTACTTC.

This chain connects TRBV7-2 to TRBJ2-3, with 15 bases fitting TRBD2. From germline, CDR1 is SGHTA and CDR2 FQGNSA. With V trimmed by 5 bases and J by 2 bases, 5 bases remained unmatched. This CDR3 contains 17 residues. The CDR3 reads CASSRTSGGAPTDTQYF. CDR3 nucleotides: TGTGCCAGCAGCCGGACTAGCGGGGGGGCTCCCACAGATACGCAGTATTTT.

The V call is TRBV5-5, the J call TRBJ1-1; D is undetermined. V lost 4 bases and J lost 0, with 10 bases in between. CDR1 and CDR2 from the germline V gene are SGHKS and YYEKEE (reference sequence). The CDR3 sequence is 14 residues long. The CDR3 DNA is TGTGCCAGCAGCCCAGATCAGATGAACACTGAAGCTTTCTTT. Residues: CASSPDQMNTEAFF. The full variable domain, its missing parts supplied by reference TRBV5-5 and TRBJ1-1, is DAGVTQSPTHLIKTRGQQVTLRCSPISGHKSVSWYQQVLGQGPQFIFQYYEKEERGRGNFPDRFSARQFPNYSSELNVNALLLGDSALYLCASSPDQMNTEAFFGQGTRLTVV.

The chain employs TRBV11-2 and TRBJ1-1; weak D call: TRBD1 (6 bases). The CDR3 sequence is 17 residues long. V lost 1 base and J lost 2, with 17 bases in between. CDR1 and CDR2 from the germline V gene are SGHAT and FQNNGV. The CDR3 loop is CASSLARGRPLNTEAFF. The CDR3, as DNA: TGTGCCAGCAGCTTAGCCAGGGGCCGCCCCCTCAACACTGAAGCTTTCTTT.

The chain uses TRBV7-2 and TRBJ2-1; the D is unclear. This CDR3 is built from 14 residues. The germline V gene has CDR1 SGHTA and CDR2 FQGNSA. V shed 5 bases and J shed 6 bases, with 14 bases lying between them. CDR3 residues: CASSPTNWANEQFF. The CDR3 nucleotides read TGTGCCAGCAGCCCTACAAACTGGGCCAATGAGCAGTTCTTC. The whole variable domain, filled in from reference TRBV7-2 and TRBJ2-1, reads GAGVSQSPSNKVTEKGKDVELRCDPISGHTALYWYRQSLGQGLEFLIYFQGNSAPDKSGLPSDRFSAERTGGSVSTLTIQRTQQEDSAVYLCASSPTNWANEQFFGPGTRLTVL.

V is TRBV7-9 and J is TRBJ2-3; a possible D gene is TRBD2 (7 bases). Deletions cut 8 bases from V and 0 bases from J, with 15 bases between. Germline V gene lookup returns CDR1 SEHNR and CDR2 FQNEAQ (reference sequence). The length of the CDR3 is 15 residues. The CDR3 region is CASSGGGASTDTQYF. The CDR3 DNA reads TGTGCCAGCTCGGGCGGGGGCGCCAGCACAGATACGCAGTATTTT.

The chain recombines TRBV12-3 or TRBV12-4 with TRBJ1-2; D is possibly TRBD1 (5 bases). The CDR3 is 12 residues long. Between the trimmed V and J ends, which lost 6 bases and 5 bases, there was a span of 10 bases. The CDR3: CASSRQGYGYTF. The CDR3 nucleotides read TGTGCCAGCAGCCGTCAGGGATATGGCTACACCTTC.

V usage is TRBV7-2 and J usage is TRBJ1-5; D possibly corresponds to TRBD1 (5 bases). Between the trimmed V and J ends, which lost 0 bases and 1 base, there was a span of 13 bases. The germline gives CDR1 SGHTA, CDR2 FQGNSA. The CDR3 loop spans 17 amino acids. CDR3 nucleotide sequence: TGTGCCAGCAGCTTAGCTTCTTTGTCAGGGAGCAATCAGCCCCAGCATTTT. It encodes CASSLASLSGSNQPQHF.

The J gene is TRBJ2-2, the V gene TRBV11-3; 8 bases are a match to TRBD2. Per germline, CDR1 SGHNT and CDR2 YENEEA. Unmatched junction bases numbered 9, after V lost 4 bases and J lost 8 bases. The CDR3 consists of 15 residues. The CDR3 sequence: CASSSRQAGAGELFF. In DNA, the CDR3 is TGTGCCAGCAGCTCTCGGCAAGCGGGGGCGGGGGAGCTGTTTTTT.

This rearrangement joins TRBV18 to TRBJ2-1; 7 positions agree with TRBD1. CDR1 is KGHSH and CDR2 is LQKENI in the germline V gene. CDR3 size: 18 residues. Trimming at V came to 3 bases and at J to 3 bases, leaving 14 bases not matched to a gene. The CDR3 reads CASSPHPLRDSYYNEQFF. In DNA, the CDR3 is TGTGCCAGCTCACCGCACCCACTCCGGGACAGCTACTACAATGAGCAGTTCTTC.

The rearrangement links TRBV15 to TRBJ1-4; TRBD1 matches 7 bases. The CDR3 sequence is 15 residues long. The germline V gene has CDR1 LNHNV and CDR2 YYDKDF (reference sequence). V shed 1 base and J 8 bases; nucleotides not matched to a gene: 7. CDR3 in DNA: TGTGCCACCAGCAGAGTACGGCAGGGGGGCGAAAAACTGTTTTTT. Residues: CATSRVRQGGEKLFF.

This rearrangement joins TRBV6-6 to TRBJ1-5, with D possibly TRBD1 on 5 matching bases. Trimming pared 6 bases from V and 2 bases from J, leaving 11 bases between. Germline CDR1 and CDR2: MNHNY and SVGAGI (reference sequence). There are 14 residues in the CDR3. The CDR3 loop is CASSLEGGNQPQHF. CDR3 DNA: TGTGCCAGCAGCCTCGAAGGGGGCAATCAGCCCCAGCATTTT.

This clone showed up just a few times. The rearrangement links TRBV5-6 to TRBJ1-2; a possible D gene is TRBD1 (5 bases). Germline V gene sequence: CDR1 SGHDT, CDR2 YYEEEE. There are 13 residues in the CDR3. V lost 3 bases and J 6 bases, leaving 12 bases between the germline ends. The CDR3 loop is CASSSDSFHGYTF. As DNA, the CDR3 is TGTGCCAGCAGCTCCGACAGCTTTCATGGCTACACCTTC.